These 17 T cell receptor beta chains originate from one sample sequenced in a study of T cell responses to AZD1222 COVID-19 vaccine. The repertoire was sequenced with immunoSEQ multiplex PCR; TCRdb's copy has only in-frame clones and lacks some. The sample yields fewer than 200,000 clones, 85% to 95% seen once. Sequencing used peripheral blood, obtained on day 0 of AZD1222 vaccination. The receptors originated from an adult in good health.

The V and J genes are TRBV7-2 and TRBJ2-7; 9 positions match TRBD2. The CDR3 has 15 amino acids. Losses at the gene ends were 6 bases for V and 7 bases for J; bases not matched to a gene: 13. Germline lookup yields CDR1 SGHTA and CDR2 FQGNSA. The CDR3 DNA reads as TGTGCCAGCAGTGTGTTGGGCGGGGGGGAGATAGAGCAGTACTTC. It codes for CASSVLGGGEIEQYF.

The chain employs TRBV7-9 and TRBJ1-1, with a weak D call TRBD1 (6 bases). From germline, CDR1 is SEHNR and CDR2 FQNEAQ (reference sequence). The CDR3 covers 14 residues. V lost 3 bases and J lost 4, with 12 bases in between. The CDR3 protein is CASSFQDRITEAFF. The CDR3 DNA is TGTGCCAGCAGCTTTCAGGACAGAATCACTGAAGCTTTCTTT. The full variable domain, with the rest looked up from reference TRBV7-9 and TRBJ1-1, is DTGVSQNPRHKITKRGQNVTFRCDPISEHNRLYWYRQTLGQGPEFLTYFQNEAQLEKSRLLSDRFSAERPKGSFSTLEIQRTEQGDSAMYLCASSFQDRITEAFFGQGTRLTVV.

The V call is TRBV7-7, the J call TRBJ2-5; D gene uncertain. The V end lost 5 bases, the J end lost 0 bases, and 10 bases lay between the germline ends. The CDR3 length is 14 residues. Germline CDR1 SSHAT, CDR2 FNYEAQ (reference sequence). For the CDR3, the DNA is TGTGCCAGCAGCCCTCGGACGGACCAAGAGACCCAGTACTTC. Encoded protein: CASSPRTDQETQYF.

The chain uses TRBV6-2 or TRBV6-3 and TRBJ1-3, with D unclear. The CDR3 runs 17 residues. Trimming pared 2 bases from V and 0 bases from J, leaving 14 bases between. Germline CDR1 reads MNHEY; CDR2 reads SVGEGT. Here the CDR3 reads CASSYGPTTHSGNTIYF. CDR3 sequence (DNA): TGTGCCAGCAGTTACGGTCCGACCACCCACTCTGGAAACACCATATATTTT.

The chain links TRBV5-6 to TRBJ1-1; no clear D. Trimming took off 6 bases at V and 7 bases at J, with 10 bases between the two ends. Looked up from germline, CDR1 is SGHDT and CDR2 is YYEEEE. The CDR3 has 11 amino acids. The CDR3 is CASTNSFEAFF. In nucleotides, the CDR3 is TGTGCCAGCACTAACAGTTTTGAAGCTTTCTTT. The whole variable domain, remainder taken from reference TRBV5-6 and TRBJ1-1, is DAGVTQSPTHLIKTRGQQVTLRCSPKSGHDTVSWYQQALGQGPQFIFQYYEEEERQRGNFPDRFSGHQFPNYSSELNVNALLLGDSALYLCASTNSFEAFFGQGTRLTVV.

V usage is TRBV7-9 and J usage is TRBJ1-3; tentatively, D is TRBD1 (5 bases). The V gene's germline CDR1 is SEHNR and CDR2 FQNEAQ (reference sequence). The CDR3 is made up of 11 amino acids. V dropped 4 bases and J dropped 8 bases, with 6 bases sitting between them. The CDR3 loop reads CASSSGDTIYF. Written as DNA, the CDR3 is TGTGCCAGCAGCTCGGGGGACACCATATATTTT. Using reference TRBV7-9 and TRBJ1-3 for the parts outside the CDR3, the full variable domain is DTGVSQNPRHKITKRGQNVTFRCDPISEHNRLYWYRQTLGQGPEFLTYFQNEAQLEKSRLLSDRFSAERPKGSFSTLEIQRTEQGDSAMYLCASSSGDTIYFGEGSWLTVV.

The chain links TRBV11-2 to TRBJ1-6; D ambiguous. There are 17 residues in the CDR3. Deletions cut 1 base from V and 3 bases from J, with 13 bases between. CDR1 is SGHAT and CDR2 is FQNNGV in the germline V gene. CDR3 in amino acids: CASSLAIGSGYNSPLHF. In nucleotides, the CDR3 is TGTGCCAGCAGCTTAGCGATAGGGAGCGGCTATAATTCACCCCTCCACTTT.

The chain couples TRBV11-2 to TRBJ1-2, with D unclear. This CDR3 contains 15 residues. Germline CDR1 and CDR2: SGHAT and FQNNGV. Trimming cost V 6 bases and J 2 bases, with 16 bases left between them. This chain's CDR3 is CASRGWRTENYGYTF. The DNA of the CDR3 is TGTGCCAGCAGGGGCTGGAGGACGGAAAACTATGGCTACACCTTC.

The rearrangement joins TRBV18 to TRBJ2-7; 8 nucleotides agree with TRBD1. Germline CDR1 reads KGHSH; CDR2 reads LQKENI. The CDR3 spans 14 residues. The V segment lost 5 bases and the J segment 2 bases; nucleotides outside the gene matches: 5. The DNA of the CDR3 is TGTGCCAGCTCAGGGGACAGGAACACCTACGAGCAGTACTTC. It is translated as CASSGDRNTYEQYF.

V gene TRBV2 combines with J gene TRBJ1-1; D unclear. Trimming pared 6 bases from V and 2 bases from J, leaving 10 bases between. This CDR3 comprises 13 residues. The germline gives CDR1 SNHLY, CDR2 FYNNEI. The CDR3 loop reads CASSPEINTEAFF. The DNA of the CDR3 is TGTGCCAGCAGCCCTGAGATTAACACTGAAGCTTTCTTT.

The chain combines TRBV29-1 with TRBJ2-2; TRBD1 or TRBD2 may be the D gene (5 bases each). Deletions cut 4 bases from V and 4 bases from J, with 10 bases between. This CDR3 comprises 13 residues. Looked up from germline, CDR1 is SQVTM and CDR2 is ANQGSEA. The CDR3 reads CSVGGGATGELFF. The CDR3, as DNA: TGCAGCGTTGGTGGGGGAGCCACCGGGGAGCTGTTTTTT.

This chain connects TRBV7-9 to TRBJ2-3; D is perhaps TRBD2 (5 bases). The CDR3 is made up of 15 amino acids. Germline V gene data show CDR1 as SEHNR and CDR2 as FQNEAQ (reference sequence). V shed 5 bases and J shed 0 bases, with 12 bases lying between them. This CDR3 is CASSPGWSSTDTQYF. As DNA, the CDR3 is TGTGCCAGCAGCCCGGGGTGGTCTAGCACAGATACGCAGTATTTT.

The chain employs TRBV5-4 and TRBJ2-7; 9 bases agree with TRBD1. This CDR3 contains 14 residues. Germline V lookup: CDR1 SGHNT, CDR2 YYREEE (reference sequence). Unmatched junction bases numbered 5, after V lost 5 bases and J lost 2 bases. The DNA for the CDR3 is TGTGCCAGCAGGGCCGGGACAGGGACCTACGAGCAGTACTTC. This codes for CASRAGTGTYEQYF.

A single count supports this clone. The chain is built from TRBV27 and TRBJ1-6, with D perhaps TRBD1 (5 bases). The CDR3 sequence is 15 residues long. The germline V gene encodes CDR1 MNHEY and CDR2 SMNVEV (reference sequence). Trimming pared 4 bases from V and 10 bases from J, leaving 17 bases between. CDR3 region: CASSSPEQGPSPLHF. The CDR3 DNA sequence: TGTGCCAGCAGTTCACCGGAGCAGGGCCCGTCACCCCTCCACTTT.

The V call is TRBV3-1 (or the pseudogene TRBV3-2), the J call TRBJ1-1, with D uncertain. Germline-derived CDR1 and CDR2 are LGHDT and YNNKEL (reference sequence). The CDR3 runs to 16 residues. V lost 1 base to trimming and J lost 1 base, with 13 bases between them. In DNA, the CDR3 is TGTGCCAGCAGCCAAGGGAAGGGATCGGCGAACACTGAAGCTTTCTTT. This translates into CASSQGKGSANTEAFF.

CDR3 nucleotides: TGTGCCAGTAGTATCTTCCCGGTACTCGGTGGCTACACCTTC. This gives the protein CASSIFPVLGGYTF. The chain is built from TRBV19 and TRBJ1-2, with no clear D. Germline CDR1 reads LNHDA; CDR2 reads SQIVND (reference sequence). The V gene lost 3 bases and the J gene lost 7 bases, with 15 bases spanning the gap. CDR3 length equals 14 residues.

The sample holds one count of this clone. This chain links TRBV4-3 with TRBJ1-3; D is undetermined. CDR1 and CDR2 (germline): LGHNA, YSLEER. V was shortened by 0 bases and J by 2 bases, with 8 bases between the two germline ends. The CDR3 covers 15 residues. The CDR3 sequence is CASSQDQAPGNTIYF. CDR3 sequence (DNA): TGCGCCAGCAGCCAAGATCAGGCTCCTGGAAACACCATATATTTT.